One T cell receptor beta chain is described in this entry. The entry originates in a study of blood T cell repertoires in COVID-19. On the study more broadly: Sources were T cells, B-cell-depleted T cells, or PBMCs; the material itself was cDNA or gDNA.

Trimming removed 6 bases from V and 0 bases from J, with 8 bases in between. The germline V gene encodes CDR1 LGHDT and CDR2 YNNKEL (reference sequence). The CDR3 is 14 residues long. TCRdb's copy holds only in-frame clones and misses some; the assay was immunoSEQ multiplex PCR. The sample includes about 170,000 clones, around 82% of them seen just once. The sequence derives from a man between 60 and 75 years old who had recovered from COVID-19. The sample taken for sequencing was peripheral blood. The chain recombines TRBV3-1 (or the pseudogene TRBV3-2) with TRBJ1-4, with D unresolved. The DNA of the CDR3 is TGTGCCAGCAGTCCTGGAGCAACTAATGAAAAACTGTTTTTT. It yields the protein CASSPGATNEKLFF.